This TCR beta chain was documented in a study of spatial heterogeneity in lung cancer. Study outcomes and limitations: It was found that expanded intratumoral alpha and beta TCR counts tracked tumor mutation counts.

Concerning this clonotype itself: The antigen remains unidentified.

The study tagged each TCR cDNA molecule with a unique molecular identifier. Each CDR3 protein gets one entry after TCRdb re-called the 5' RACE reads with MiXCR. Of around 15,000 distinct CDR3 sequences listed, approximately 6.3% were seen once; the top ten hold about 20%. The CDR3 sequence is 15 residues long. Germline V gene data show CDR1 as SGHKS and CDR2 as YYEKEE (reference sequence). The ends were cut back, 0 bases at V and 4 bases at J, with 11 bases in the middle. Documented time point: sample taken at primary tumor resection. There were approximately 69 donors, all of them untreated patients with early-stage non-small cell lung cancer. Whole RNA came from tumor, nontumor lung or frozen PBMC and was sequenced without being sorted.

Sequences were derived from lung tumor tissue, sampled at surgery. V is TRBV5-5 and J is TRBJ1-3; D possibly corresponds to TRBD1 (6 bases). The sequence was collected from a female donor with early-stage non-small cell lung cancer. The CDR3 loop is CASSLVQGAGNTIYF. DNA of the CDR3: TGTGCCAGCAGCTTGGTACAGGGAGCGGGAAACACCATATATTTT. The full variable domain, rest sourced from reference TRBV5-5 and TRBJ1-3, is DAGVTQSPTHLIKTRGQQVTLRCSPISGHKSVSWYQQVLGQGPQFIFQYYEKEERGRGNFPDRFSARQFPNYSSELNVNALLLGDSALYLCASSLVQGAGNTIYFGEGSWLTVV.